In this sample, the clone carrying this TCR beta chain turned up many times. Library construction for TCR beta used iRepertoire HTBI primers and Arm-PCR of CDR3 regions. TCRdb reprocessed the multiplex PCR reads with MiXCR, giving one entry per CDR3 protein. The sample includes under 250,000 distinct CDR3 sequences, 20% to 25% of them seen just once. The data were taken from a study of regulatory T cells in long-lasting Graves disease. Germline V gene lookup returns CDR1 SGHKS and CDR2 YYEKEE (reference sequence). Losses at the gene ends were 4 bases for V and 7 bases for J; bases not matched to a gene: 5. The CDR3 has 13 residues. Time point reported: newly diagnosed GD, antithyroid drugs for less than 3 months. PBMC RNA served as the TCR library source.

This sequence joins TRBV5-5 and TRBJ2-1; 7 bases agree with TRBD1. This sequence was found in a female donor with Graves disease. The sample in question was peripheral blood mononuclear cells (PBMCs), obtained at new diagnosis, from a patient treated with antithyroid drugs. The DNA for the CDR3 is TGTGCCAGCAGCCCCCCCAGGGGGAATGAGCAGTTCTTC. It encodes CASSPPRGNEQFF.